This T cell receptor beta chain originates from a study of technical replicates of blood from a handful of donors. The assay was immunoSEQ multiplex PCR, and TCRdb's table has in-frame clones only and misses some. This repertoire shows over 70,000 clones, more than 85% found once; its top ten account for under 5.5%. The TCR was taken from a human donor in good health. Some clones in this sample may be carry-over from other donors' samples. Source material: PBMCs.

CDR3: CASSSGLFQETQYF. CDR3 sequence (DNA): TGTGCCAGCAGCTCGGGACTATTCCAAGAGACCCAGTACTTC. This chain connects TRBV7-9 to TRBJ2-5; 7 nucleotides align to TRBD2. Losses at the gene ends were 4 bases for V and 1 base for J; bases not matched to a gene: 3. CDR1 is SEHNR, CDR2 FQNEAQ, per germline (reference sequence). This CDR3 is 14 amino acids long.